This T cell receptor (beta chain) came from a study of blood T cells in healthy people across ages. V was cut by 6 bases and J by 6 bases, with 11 bases left in between. The CDR3 has 13 amino acids. Per germline, CDR1 SGHTA and CDR2 FQGNSA. Together with a sample-barcoded 5' primer, a J-beta primer mix was included in a second PCR lasting 7 to 11 cycles. TCRdb redid the calling of the 5' RACE reads with MiXCR, one entry per CDR3 protein. The data hold 550,000 to 800,000 distinct CDR3 sequences, with about 34% observed a single time. The sequenced sample consisted of blood. The source of this sequence is a woman of 80 years or more in good health. The chain is built from TRBV7-2 and TRBJ2-2; D gene unclear. The CDR3 sequence is CASRARLAGELFF. The CDR3 region has the DNA TGTGCCAGCAGAGCTAGGCTGGCCGGGGAGCTGTTTTTT.